What follows is one T cell receptor (beta chain) and its context. Its antigen specificity is not known. The input lacks base qualities; no much larger clone sits a single base away. The sample's treatment or condition, from its label and the paper: suppressive antiretroviral therapy. Lysates of CMV-infected fibroblasts were used at around 10 ug/mL for cell stimulation. Nonresponding CD40L-negative CD69-negative CD45RO-high memory CD4+ T cells were sorted as memory populations depleted of antigen-responding cells. Participants were HIV-1-infected adults who started suppressive ART during chronic infection. Participants had undetectable plasma HIV-1 RNA below 50 copies/mL for at least 4 years. To be included, participants needed a CD4+ T cell count above 400 cells/uL and a positive CMV serology. Before stimulation, PBMCs were isolated using density centrifugation and then depleted of CD8+ T cells. For around 18 hours, the CD8-depleted PBMCs were stimulated with anti-CD28/CD49d costimulation, a CD40-blocking antibody, and enfuvirtide to prevent new infections. Cell sorting was performed on a Beckman Coulter MoFlo Legacy or XDP sorter, and dead cells were excluded with propidium iodide. Genomic DNA was extracted with the QIAamp DNA Mini Kit for samples above one million cells, otherwise with the Quick-DNA Microprep Kit.

The immunoSEQ hsTCRB assay version 4 in survey mode was used to sequence TCRbeta repertoires from genomic DNA. Genomic DNA was diluted to 7.5 to 10 ng/uL, using up to roughly 1 ug per sample for TCRbeta sequencing. As for how the authors treated the data: Analysis of the TCRbeta data was done in ImmunoSeq Analyzer 3.0, and diversity was computed on productive nucleotide rearrangements. Lower-bound TCR diversity was estimated with the improved Chao index, and clonality with the Gini coefficient using the Immunarch R package. Different nucleotide rearrangements encoding the same CDR3beta amino acid sequence were treated as distinct clonotypes. TCRbeta sequences significantly enriched in antigen-responding cells relative to anti-CD3/anti-CD28-activated cells were identified by differential abundance analysis. GLIPH2 grouped TCRs by predicted peptide-MHC specificity, both within each participant and across combined participant data sets. TCRdb took over this immuneACCESS table, retaining in-frame rearrangements with V and J assigned. Such tables are incomplete; in checked studies, under half of the missing clones stem from an unresolved V gene, and the remainder is unexplained. V, J and clone size were drawn from that table, and D and trimming were deduced from the DNA. A total of roughly 41,000 clones appear in this sample, 80% of them only once. 1.6% of the sample comes from the top ten.

The germline V gene supplies CDR1 LGHNA and CDR2 YNFKEQ. V is clipped by 0 bases and J by 6 bases, and the sequence between their germline boundaries is 9 bases long. Counted from cysteine to phenylalanine, this CDR3 has 14 amino acids. The retained sequence is limited to the CDR3, 42 bases, with the frame set at the first base. The data derive from a study of persistence of HIV-infected CD4 T cells (dated by TCRdb to between 2020 and 2021). For the study in its entirety: CMV- and HIV-1 Gag-responding CD4+ T cells were isolated from ART-treated individuals so that antigen-driven clonal expansion of HIV-1-infected cells could be examined. The median time participants had been on suppressive ART was over seven years. Apart from a couple of participants who underwent leukapheresis at a single time point, peripheral blood samples of up to about 180 mL were collected from participants at multiple time points. Proviral sequencing was used to assess clonality among infected cells, whereas TCRbeta sequencing gauged the clonality of all cells within each sorted population. For the TCR cluster analysis across participants, 8 participants were included for CMV and more than five participants for Gag. Results the study describes overall, beyond this receptor: Because the TCR analyses were done in bulk, restricting them to just the rare CMV-responding cells that actually carried HIV-1 proviruses was not possible. TCRbeta richness in CMV- and Gag-responding cells was significantly lower than in anti-CD3/anti-CD28-responding cells; CMV-responding cells had higher oligoclonality than CD3/CD28-stimulated and Gag-responding cells. The study involved few individuals and tested only a limited range of antigens. Within the same sorted populations, TCR oligoclonality correlated with proviral oligoclonality. Antigen-responding cells were enriched for expanded CDR3beta sequences that were degenerate, which suggests that CD4+ responses to CMV and Gag underwent convergent selection.

The V gene is TRBV4-2 and the J gene is TRBJ2-1, with a tentative D gene TRBD1 over 6 matching bases. The receptor was derived from an adult man with HIV who was CMV-seropositive. The source material was CD4+ T cells sorted from PBMCs after approximately 19-hour stimulation, sampled from a patient who received antiretroviral therapy. Read against the paper, the sample's cell subset or site label means: CD40L-CD69- CD45RO-high memory CD4 T cells not responding to CMV lysate. The CDR3 protein is CASSQDSGANEQFF. Read as DNA, the sequence is TGTGCCAGCAGCCAAGATTCAGGGGCCAATGAGCAGTTCTTC.